This T cell receptor (beta chain) was found in a study of blood T cell repertoires in COVID-19. Study background: Samples representing acute and convalescent COVID-19 were sourced from the United States, Italy and Spain. The cDNA or gDNA used as material had been derived from T cells, B-cell-depleted T cells, or PBMCs.

How the authors handled the data: Cell counts per sample came from amplifying reference gene primers. Measured with immunoSEQ multiplex PCR; TCRdb has only the in-frame clones, and not every one. That table supplies the V and J calls and clone size; D and trimming were determined from the DNA. The sample yields some 150,000 clones, over 75% seen once. The CDR3 is 15 residues long. Germline V gives CDR1 SGDLS, CDR2 YYNGEE. V shed 3 bases, J shed 4 bases, and the junction held 5 bases outside the gene matches. This sequence originates from a human donor in a cohort sampled during active COVID-19. The chain employs TRBV9 and TRBJ2-2, with TRBD2 identical over 8 bases. The sample consisted of peripheral blood. CDR3: CASSAQSGGTGELFF. CDR3 sequence (DNA): TGTGCCAGCAGCGCCCAAAGCGGGGGCACCGGGGAGCTGTTTTTT. The full variable domain, in which reference TRBV9 and TRBJ2-2 provide the parts outside the CDR3, is DSGVTQTPKHLITATGQRVTLRCSPRSGDLSVYWYQQSLDQGLQFLIQYYNGEERAKGNILERFSAQQFPDLHSELNLSSLELGDSALYFCASSAQSGGTGELFFGEGSRLTVL.